This entry concerns a single T cell receptor beta chain. No antigen is known for it. The CDR3 carries no conserved terminal phenylalanine or tryptophan, so it likely arises from a read error. These data belong to a study of Graves' ophthalmopathy and Graves' hyperthyroidism. Study observations and caveats: This model predicted ophthalmopathy progression (sensitivity 70% to 71%, specificity around 72%).

As the template, RNA transcripts were used to amplify TCR beta CDR3 regions. HTBI primers were used in a first-round RT-PCR, which preceded a second-round multiplex PCR. TCRdb processed the multiplex PCR reads anew with MiXCR; each CDR3 protein has one entry. The sample lists 1 million to 1.3 million distinct CDR3 sequences, 35% to 45% seen once, with 11% in the top ten. Germline CDR1 SEHNR, CDR2 FQNEAQ (reference sequence). This CDR3 is built from 13 residues. Among the hyperthyroidism patients, all were newly diagnosed, aged 18 to 65, with under 2 months' duration. If patients had other autoimmune diseases, uncontrolled infections, pregnancy or lactation, they were excluded. A diagnosis was made from clinical symptoms together with serum thyroxine, TRAb, thyroid ultrasound and orbital computed tomography.

Sequenced material: peripheral blood or thyroid tissue (not recorded which). This clonotype was sampled from an adult man with Graves' hyperthyroidism. This sequence joins TRBV7-9 and TRBJ2-7, with no clear D. CDR3: CASSSGFSYEQYL. Written as DNA, the CDR3 is TGCGCCAGCAGCTCGGGCTTCTCCTACGAGCAGTACCTC.